This T cell receptor (beta chain) comes out of a study of identical twins. This clonotype was observed many times. Its antigen is currently unknown. Study results and caveats: Partly confounded zero-insertion analyses could result from invariant MAIT and iNKT cells. The study reached conclusions through statistical analysis that was cross-sectional, not following the same donors. Models predicted less out-of-frame TCR alpha sharing in monozygotic twins than was found.

This CDR3 contains 15 residues. CDR1 and CDR2 from the germline V gene are SGHRS and YFSETQ. The J segment lost 9 bases and the V segment lost 3 bases, leaving 12 bases of the junction unmatched. Template switching added a universal primer site, and cDNA bore unique molecular identifiers. TCRdb re-called the 5' RACE reads through MiXCR, storing one row per CDR3 protein. The profile shows a few hundred thousand distinct CDR3 sequences, 9% to 10% of them singletons. The chain couples TRBV5-1 to TRBJ2-4; TRBD1 matches 7 bases. Sequencing was done on a sample of naive T cells sorted from blood. The source of this sequence is a woman aged 50 to 60 in good health. DNA for the CDR3: TGCGCCAGCAGCTCTAACCCTGACAGGGCCAGCATTCAGTACTTC. Translated, it gives CASSSNPDRASIQYF.